This paragraph covers one TCR beta chain sequence. The sample is drawn from a study of technical replicates of blood from a few donors. The CDR3 has 13 residues. With V trimmed by 4 bases and J by 4 bases, 4 bases remained unmatched. Germline values: CDR1 SGDLS, CDR2 YYNGEE. The protocol was immunoSEQ multiplex PCR, while the TCRdb copy is restricted to in-frame clones and leaves out a portion. The profile covers around 50,000 clones, with 85% to 95% appearing a single time and approximately 0.22% taken by the ten largest. Sequenced: T cells isolated from PBMCs. The chain recombines TRBV9 with TRBJ2-7, with 8 bases lining up with TRBD2. The receptor comes from a human donor in good health. The CDR3 sequence is CASSSASGYEQYF. Here the CDR3 DNA reads TGTGCCAGCAGCTCCGCTAGCGGGTACGAGCAGTACTTC.